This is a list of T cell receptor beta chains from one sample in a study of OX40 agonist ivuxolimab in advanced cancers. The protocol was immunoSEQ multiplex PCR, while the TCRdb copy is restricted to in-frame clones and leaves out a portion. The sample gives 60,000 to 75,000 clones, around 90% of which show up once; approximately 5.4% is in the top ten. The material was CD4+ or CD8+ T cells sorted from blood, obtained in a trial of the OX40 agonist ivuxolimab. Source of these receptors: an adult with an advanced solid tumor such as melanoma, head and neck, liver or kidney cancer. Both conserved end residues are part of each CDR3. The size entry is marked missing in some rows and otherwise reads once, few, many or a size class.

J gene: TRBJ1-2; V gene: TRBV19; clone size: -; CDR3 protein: CASSQEAVGYGYTF
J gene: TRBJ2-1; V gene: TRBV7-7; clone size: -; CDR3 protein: CASSLGADTNEQFF
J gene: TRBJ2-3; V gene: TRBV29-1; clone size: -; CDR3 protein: CSVELGTQISTDTQYF
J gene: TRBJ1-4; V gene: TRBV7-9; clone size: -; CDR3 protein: CASSNEKLFF
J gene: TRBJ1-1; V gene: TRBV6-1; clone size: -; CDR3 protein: CASIRTGHTEAFF
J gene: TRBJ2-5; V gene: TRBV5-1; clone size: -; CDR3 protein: CASSLSFQETQYF
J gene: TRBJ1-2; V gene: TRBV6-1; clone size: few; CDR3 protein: CASSPSPQVPYGYTF
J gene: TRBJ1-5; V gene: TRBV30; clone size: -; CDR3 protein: CAWSVQWGNQPQHF
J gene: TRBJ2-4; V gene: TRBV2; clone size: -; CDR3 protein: CASSATALAKNIQYF
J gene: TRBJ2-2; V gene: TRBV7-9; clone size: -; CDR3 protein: CASSLLGTGNTGELFF
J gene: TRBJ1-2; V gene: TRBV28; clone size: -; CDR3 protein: CASSSGTGVLYGYTF
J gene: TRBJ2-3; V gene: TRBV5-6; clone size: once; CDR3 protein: CASSLDGGSTDTQYF
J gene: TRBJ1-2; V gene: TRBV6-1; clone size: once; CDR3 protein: CASSELAGTGNGYTF
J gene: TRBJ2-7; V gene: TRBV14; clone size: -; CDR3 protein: CASSQGQGILKQYF